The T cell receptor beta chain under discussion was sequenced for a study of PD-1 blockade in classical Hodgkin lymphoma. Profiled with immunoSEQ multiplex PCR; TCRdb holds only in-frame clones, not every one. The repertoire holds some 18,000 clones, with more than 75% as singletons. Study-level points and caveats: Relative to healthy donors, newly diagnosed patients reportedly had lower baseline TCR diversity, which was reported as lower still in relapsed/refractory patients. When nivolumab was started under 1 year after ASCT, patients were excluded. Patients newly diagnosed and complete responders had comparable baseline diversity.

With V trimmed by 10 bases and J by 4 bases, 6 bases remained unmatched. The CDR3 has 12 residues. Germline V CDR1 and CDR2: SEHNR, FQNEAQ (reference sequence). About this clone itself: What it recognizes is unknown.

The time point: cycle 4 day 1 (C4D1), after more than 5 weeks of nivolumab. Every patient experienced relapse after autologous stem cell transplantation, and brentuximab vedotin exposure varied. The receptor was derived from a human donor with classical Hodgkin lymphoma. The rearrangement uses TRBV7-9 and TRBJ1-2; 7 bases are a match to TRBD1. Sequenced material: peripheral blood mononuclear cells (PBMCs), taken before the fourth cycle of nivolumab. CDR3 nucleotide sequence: TGTGCCACTCGGGACAGTTTCTATGGCTACACCTTC. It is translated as CATRDSFYGYTF.